Listed below are T cell receptor beta chains from one sample, sequenced in a study of vaccination and CD4 T cells after COVID-19. These TCRs' antigens remain unknown. TCRdb re-analysed the PCR reads in MiXCR, keeping a single row per CDR3 protein. The table lists around 16,000 distinct CDR3 sequences, about 59% of them singletons. Specimen: CD4+ T cells from blood, cultured in vitro, collected about 7 months after SARS-CoV-2 vaccination. The receptors shown here come from a human donor who had recovered from COVID-19. The CDR3 runs from the conserved cysteine through the conserved F or W. The D gene is left open where the match is weak. Not all rows give a size; the values are once, few, many and, for expanded clones, a class.

CDR3 DNA	CDR3 protein	D gene	clone size	V gene	J gene
TGTGCCAGTACAGGGGGCTGGAATCAGCCCCAGCATTTT	CASTGGWNQPQHF	TRBD1	few	TRBV19	TRBJ1-5
TGTGCCAGCAGCTTAAATCTAGGGTGGGGCCAAGAGACCCAGTACTTC	CASSLNLGWGQETQYF	.	few	TRBV7-9	TRBJ2-5
TGTGCCAGCACTGAGACCGGAGTGTATAGCAATCAGCCCCAGCATTTT	CASTETGVYSNQPQHF	.	.	TRBV19	TRBJ1-5
TGTGCCAGCAGTTATAGGGGGCGTTTGTCACCCCTCCACTTT	CASSYRGRLSPLHF	TRBD1	.	TRBV10-3	TRBJ1-6
TGCAGCGTGCTCGGGGGGACTGAAGCTTTCTTT	CSVLGGTEAFF	.	.	TRBV29-1	TRBJ1-1
TGTGCCAGCAGTACTGCTGGTGGCCTCGAAGAGACCCAGTACTTC	CASSTAGGLEETQYF	.	.	TRBV9	TRBJ2-5
TGCAGTGCTAGAGATTACAGGAGGGCGACAGATACGCAGTATTTT	CSARDYRRATDTQYF	.	.	TRBV20-1	TRBJ2-3
TGTGCCAGCAGTCAACAGGGACTCTCCTACGAGCAGTACTTC	CASSQQGLSYEQYF	.	.	TRBV27	TRBJ2-7
TGTGCCAGCAGTGAACTCGGACTTTCAAACACTGAAGCTTTCTTT	CASSELGLSNTEAFF	.	.	TRBV25-1	TRBJ1-1
TGTGCCAGCAGCCCCACAGGGGTTACTTCACCCCTCCACTTT	CASSPTGVTSPLHF	TRBD1	.	TRBV6-1	TRBJ1-6
TGTGCCAGCAGCTTAGTGGGGACCAATTTCTACGAGCAGTACTTC	CASSLVGTNFYEQYF	.	.	TRBV7-2	TRBJ2-7
TGTGCCAGCAGCTCCCAACAGGGCGGGACCCAGTACTTC	CASSSQQGGTQYF	.	few	TRBV7-9	TRBJ2-5
TGTGCCACCAGCAGAGATCTCTATGGGGACAGGGATTGGAAGACCCAGTACTTC	CATSRDLYGDRDWKTQYF	TRBD1	few	TRBV15	TRBJ2-5
TGTGCCAGCAGTCTGCTCCCACCCGGGACAGGAGATCAGCCCCAGCATTTT	CASSLLPPGTGDQPQHF	TRBD1	.	TRBV6-1	TRBJ1-5
TGTGCCAGCAGCTTGCATAGCTCCTACAATGAGCAGTTCTTC	CASSLHSSYNEQFF	.	once	TRBV5-4	TRBJ2-1
TGTGCCAGCAGTCCTCAGCGGAGCTCCTACAATGAGCAGTTCTTC	CASSPQRSSYNEQFF	.	.	TRBV28	TRBJ2-1
TGCAGTGCCCAGTGGACAGGGGTTAATTTTGGCTACACCTTC	CSAQWTGVNFGYTF	TRBD1	few	TRBV20-1	TRBJ1-2
TGTGCCAGTAGCCTAACAGGGACGAATGGCTACACCTTC	CASSLTGTNGYTF	.	.	TRBV19	TRBJ1-2
TGTGCCACCAGTGATTCACGACTAGCGGGAGGTCGGGATGAGCAGTTCTTC	CATSDSRLAGGRDEQFF	TRBD2	few	TRBV24-1	TRBJ2-1